This T cell receptor beta chain was captured in a study of patients and donors after allogeneic stem cell transplantation. The length of the CDR3 is 16 residues. Germline CDR1 SSHAT, CDR2 FNYEAQ (reference sequence). About this clonotype itself: At one boundary the junction diverges from the germline segment, which might be a read error.

Via MiXCR, TCRdb re-called the RT-PCR reads, giving one row per CDR3 protein. The table records 25,000 or so distinct CDR3 sequences, 29% of them present only once. The sequence was collected from a human donor who was either an allogeneic HSCT recipient or a stem cell or donor lymphocyte infusion donor (not recorded which). It is not recorded whose cells these are; they may come from a transplant donor. Sequenced input: blood, either unsorted or a sorted T cell fraction (not recorded which). The V call is TRBV7-7, the J call TRBJ1-2; D not resolved. CDR3 DNA: TGTGCTAGCAGCTTAGGCCTCACGGATACTAACTATGGCTACACCTTC. Encoded protein: CASSLGLTDTNYGYTF.